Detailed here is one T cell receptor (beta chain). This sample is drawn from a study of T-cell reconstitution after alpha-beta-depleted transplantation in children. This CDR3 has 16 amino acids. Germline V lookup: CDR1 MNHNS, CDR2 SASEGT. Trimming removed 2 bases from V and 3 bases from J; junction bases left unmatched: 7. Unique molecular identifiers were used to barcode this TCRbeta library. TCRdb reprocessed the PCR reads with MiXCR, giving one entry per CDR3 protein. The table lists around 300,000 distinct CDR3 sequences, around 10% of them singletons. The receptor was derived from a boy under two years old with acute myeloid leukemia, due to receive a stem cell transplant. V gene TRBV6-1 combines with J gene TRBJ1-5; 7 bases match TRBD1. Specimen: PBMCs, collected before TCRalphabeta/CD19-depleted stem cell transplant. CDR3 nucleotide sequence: TGTGCCAGCAGTGAACTAGGCAGGGGGATCAATCAGCCCCAGCATTTT. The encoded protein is CASSELGRGINQPQHF.